Listed below are T cell receptor beta chains from one sample, sequenced in a study of OX40 agonist ivuxolimab in advanced cancers. Libraries were prepared by immunoSEQ multiplex PCR; TCRdb keeps only in-frame clonotypes and omits some of them. This table holds 70,000 or so clones, roughly nine tenths found once. This sample comprised CD4+ or CD8+ T cells sorted from blood, obtained in a trial of the OX40 agonist ivuxolimab. Receptors originate from an adult with an advanced solid tumor such as melanoma, head and neck, liver or kidney cancer. Both conserved end residues are part of each CDR3. D genes are given only for firm matches. Clone size is stated in some rows and not others, as once, few, many or a class when expanded.

v_call	clone_size	j_call	d_call	cdr3_aa	cdr3_nt
TRBV6-5	-	TRBJ2-5	-	CASSYLGAETQYF	TGTGCCAGCAGCTACCTCGGGGCCGAGACCCAGTACTTC
TRBV6-4	-	TRBJ2-3	-	CARKGRTDTQYF	TGTGCCAGAAAGGGGCGCACAGATACGCAGTATTTT
TRBV4-3	-	TRBJ2-5	-	CASSQDRGRGGETQYF	TGCGCCAGCAGCCAAGATCGGGGCAGGGGTGGAGAGACCCAGTACTTC
TRBV28	-	TRBJ2-2	-	CASSSMVMNTGELFF	TGTGCCAGCAGTTCCATGGTCATGAACACCGGGGAGCTGTTTTTT
TRBV9	-	TRBJ2-1	TRBD1	CASSEKGQGYYEQFF	TGTGCCAGCAGCGAGAAGGGACAGGGTTACTACGAGCAGTTCTTC
TRBV6-5	-	TRBJ1-2	-	CASSMTPPSNYGYTF	TGTGCCAGCAGTATGACACCCCCGTCTAACTATGGCTACACCTTC
TRBV5-1	-	TRBJ2-7	TRBD2	CARLIAGGPSGEQYF	TGCGCCAGGTTAATAGCGGGAGGGCCGTCGGGCGAGCAGTACTTC
TRBV11-2	-	TRBJ2-7	TRBD2	CASSSLAGGSYEQYF	TGTGCCAGCAGCTCCCTAGCGGGAGGCTCTTACGAGCAGTACTTC
TRBV5-6	-	TRBJ1-5	TRBD1	CASSFWTGANNQPQHF	TGTGCCAGCAGCTTTTGGACAGGGGCTAACAATCAGCCCCAGCATTTT
TRBV27	-	TRBJ1-1	-	CASSLLHSNTEAFF	TGTGCCAGCAGTTTACTACATTCGAACACTGAAGCTTTCTTT
TRBV9	-	TRBJ1-1	-	CASSVGSVVRMNTEAFF	TGTGCCAGCAGCGTAGGGTCCGTCGTCAGGATGAACACTGAAGCTTTCTTT
TRBV10-3	once	TRBJ2-7	-	CAISPEGRYEQYF	TGTGCCATCAGTCCGGAGGGGAGGTACGAGCAGTACTTC
TRBV6-5	few	TRBJ2-5	-	CASSYSKRETQYF	TGTGCCAGCAGTTACTCGAAACGGGAGACCCAGTACTTC
TRBV11-1	-	TRBJ1-1	-	CASSFMTENTEAFF	TGTGCCAGCAGCTTTATGACAGAGAACACTGAAGCTTTCTTT
TRBV9	-	TRBJ2-5	-	CASSAQDGETQYF	TGTGCCAGCAGCGCTCAGGACGGGGAGACCCAGTACTTC
TRBV6-7	-	TRBJ2-7	-	CASSLTRPYEQYF	TGTGCCAGCAGCCTCACGCGGCCCTACGAGCAGTACTTC
TRBV6-1	-	TRBJ2-7	-	CASSDLVGTPVYEQYF	TGTGCCAGCAGTGATTTGGTAGGGACACCGGTCTACGAGCAGTACTTC
TRBV6-1	-	TRBJ2-2	-	CASSDRGRKNTGELFF	TGTGCCAGCAGTGATAGAGGCAGGAAGAACACCGGGGAGCTGTTTTTT
TRBV4-2	-	TRBJ2-1	-	CASSQDVLEGGYNEQFF	TGTGCCAGCAGCCAAGATGTCCTAGAGGGGGGATACAATGAGCAGTTCTTC
TRBV11-3	-	TRBJ2-1	TRBD2	CASSLWAGGPGTYNEQFF	TGTGCCAGCAGCTTATGGGCGGGAGGGCCGGGCACCTACAATGAGCAGTTCTTC
TRBV4-3	-	TRBJ2-5	-	CASSQDRVGQETQYF	TGCGCCAGCAGCCAAGATAGGGTGGGCCAAGAGACCCAGTACTTC
TRBV6-5	once	TRBJ1-1	-	CASSYSGGYTEAFF	TGTGCCAGCAGTTACTCCGGGGGGTACACTGAAGCTTTCTTT
TRBV6-5	-	TRBJ1-5	TRBD1	CASRPLTGVNQPQHF	TGTGCCAGCAGGCCACTGACAGGGGTCAATCAGCCCCAGCATTTT
TRBV7-3	-	TRBJ2-6	TRBD1	CASSLQAQGALSGANVLTF	TGTGCCAGCAGCTTGCAGGCTCAGGGGGCCTTATCTGGGGCCAACGTCCTGACTTTC
TRBV19	-	TRBJ2-3	TRBD2	CASSIGWREIDTQYF	TGTGCCAGTAGTATAGGATGGCGGGAGATAGATACGCAGTATTTT
TRBV28	-	TRBJ2-2	TRBD1	CASRQGFTNTGELFF	TGTGCCAGCAGACAGGGGTTCACGAACACCGGGGAGCTGTTTTTT
TRBV4-3	-	TRBJ2-7	-	CASSYRDGDGEQYF	TGCGCCAGCAGCTACCGGGACGGGGACGGCGAGCAGTACTTC
TRBV27	-	TRBJ1-4	-	CASCGTNDEKLFF	TGTGCCAGCTGCGGGACAAATGACGAAAAACTGTTTTTT
TRBV9	-	TRBJ2-5	TRBD2	CASSVSGRGMETQYF	TGTGCCAGCAGCGTCAGCGGGAGGGGGATGGAGACCCAGTACTTC
TRBV4-3	-	TRBJ2-3	-	CASSDWDISTDTQYF	TGCGCCAGCAGCGACTGGGACATCAGCACAGATACGCAGTATTTT
TRBV4-2	once	TRBJ2-2	TRBD2	CASSQDSRLAGGEYTGELFF	TGTGCCAGCAGCCAAGACTCGAGGTTAGCGGGAGGCGAATACACCGGGGAGCTGTTTTTT
TRBV10-2	-	TRBJ2-5	TRBD2	CASSDETSVGETQYF	TGCGCCAGCAGTGATGAGACTAGCGTGGGAGAGACCCAGTACTTC
TRBV7-2	-	TRBJ2-1	-	CASSRAGPSRDNEQFF	TGTGCCAGCAGCCGAGCAGGTCCTAGCAGGGACAATGAGCAGTTCTTC
TRBV5-4	-	TRBJ2-7	-	CASSLEGLSYEQYF	TGTGCCAGCAGCTTGGAGGGACTCAGTTACGAGCAGTACTTC
TRBV19	-	TRBJ2-7	-	CASSIDTIMPDRTISYEQYF	TGTGCCAGTAGTATAGATACGATAATGCCCGACAGGACCATCTCCTACGAGCAGTACTTC
TRBV4-2	-	TRBJ2-7	-	CASSQERAENYEQYF	TGTGCCAGCAGCCAAGAAAGGGCAGAGAACTACGAGCAGTACTTC
TRBV7-2	-	TRBJ1-1	-	CASSLGAGTEAFF	TGTGCCAGCAGCTTAGGCGCGGGGACTGAAGCTTTCTTT
TRBV28	-	TRBJ2-5	TRBD2	CASSFSRTSLETQYF	TGTGCCAGCAGTTTCTCACGGACTAGTCTGGAGACCCAGTACTTC
TRBV5-1	few	TRBJ2-2	TRBD2	CASSFSGAPNTGELFF	TGCGCCAGCAGCTTTAGCGGGGCCCCGAACACCGGGGAGCTGTTTTTT
TRBV5-6	-	TRBJ1-5	-	CASSLGQGVAQPQHF	TGTGCCAGCAGCTTGGGGCAGGGAGTGGCTCAGCCCCAGCATTTT
TRBV4-1	-	TRBJ2-1	TRBD1	CASSQERGLVNEQFF	TGCGCCAGCAGCCAAGAGAGGGGGCTCGTCAATGAGCAGTTCTTC
TRBV5-6	once	TRBJ1-5	-	CASSLEGLEPQHF	TGTGCCAGCAGCTTGGAGGGTCTGGAGCCCCAGCATTTT
TRBV4-1	-	TRBJ2-5	-	CASSQTRGSQETQYF	TGCGCCAGCAGCCAAACCCGGGGTTCCCAAGAGACCCAGTACTTC